These 32 T cell receptor beta chains were sequenced from one sample in a study of Graves' ophthalmopathy and Graves' hyperthyroidism. RNA transcripts yielded amplified TCR beta CDR3 regions. An initial RT-PCR round employing HTBI primers preceded a second-round multiplex PCR. TCRdb fed the multiplex PCR reads into MiXCR, producing one record per CDR3 protein. The table has around 1,200,000 distinct CDR3 sequences, 35% to 40% seen once. The sequencing input was peripheral blood or thyroid tissue (not recorded which). Every receptor here comes from an adult man with Graves' hyperthyroidism.

This clonotype was seen once. This chain uses TRBV20-1 with TRBJ2-7, with TRBD2 identical over 13 bases. J was trimmed by 1 base and V by 6 bases; bases with no gene match: 9. The germline gives CDR1 DFQATT, CDR2 SNEGSKA (reference sequence). The CDR3 consists of 16 residues. The CDR3 sequence: CSANRLAGGISYEQYF. DNA of the CDR3: TGCAGTGCAAACCGACTAGCGGGGGGTATATCCTACGAGCAGTACTTC.

The CDR3 here is CASRSGTGHHGYTF. In nucleotides, the CDR3 is TGTGCCAGCAGGTCTGGGACAGGGCACCATGGCTACACCTTC. This chain joins TRBV7-8 and TRBJ2-5, with 9 positions matching TRBD1. The DNA end favors TRBJ1-2, so the J call may be wrong. Germline-derived CDR1 and CDR2 are SGHVS and FQNEAQ. The CDR3 has 14 amino acids.

The CDR3 DNA reads as TGTGCCATCAGTGGGACAGGCTCTAACGTTTCACCCCTCCACTTT. It codes for CAISGTGSNVSPLHF. The chain employs TRBV10-3 and TRBJ1-6, with 7 positions matching TRBD1. J gave up 9 bases and V 4 bases, and 9 bases lay outside the gene matches. The CDR3 extends over 15 amino acids. Germline loops: CDR1 ENHRY, CDR2 SYGVKD.

The chain employs TRBV28 and TRBJ1-6, with no clear D. Per the germline V gene, CDR1 is MDHEN and CDR2 is SYDVKM. The CDR3 is 14 amino acids. Deletions cut 7 bases from V and 13 bases from J, with 20 bases between. The CDR3 protein is CASTLTARYIPLHF. The CDR3 DNA is TGTGCCAGCACCCTGACCGCCCGCTATATTCCCCTCCACTTT.

This clonotype has ten or more counts. The rearrangement links TRBV20-1 to TRBJ1-1; no clear D. V lost 6 bases to trimming and J lost 3 bases, with 11 bases between them. Germline-derived CDR1 and CDR2 are DFQATT and SNEGSKA (reference sequence). There are 12 residues in the CDR3. The CDR3, as DNA: TGCAGTGCCAAGTACACCGACACTGAAGCTTTCTTT. As protein: CSAKYTDTEAFF.

The sample holds many counts of this clonotype. The rearrangement uses TRBV9 and TRBJ2-7; D is uncertain. The germline V and J ends were trimmed by 4 bases and 2 bases, with 19 bases remaining between them. From germline, CDR1 is SGDLS and CDR2 YYNGEE. The CDR3 sequence is 16 residues long. CDR3 protein: CASSPPGGPGAYEQYF. As DNA, the CDR3 is TGTGCCAGCAGCCCGCCAGGTGGGCCAGGCGCCTACGAGCAGTACTTC.

The chain uses TRBV20-1 and TRBJ2-2; D uncertain. This CDR3 has 13 residues. Germline V gene data show CDR1 as DFQATT and CDR2 as SNEGSKA (reference sequence). The ends were cut back, 0 bases at V and 7 bases at J, with 9 bases in the middle. CDR3 DNA: TGCAGTGCTAGAGATTACGCCGGCGGGGAGCTGTTTTTT. It specifies CSARDYAGGELFF.

The CDR3 reads CASSPEGGWDAEAFF. The DNA for the CDR3 is TGCGCCAGCAGCCCAGAGGGGGGATGGGACGCTGAAGCTTTCTTT. V usage is TRBV4-1 and J usage is TRBJ1-1; a possible D gene is TRBD1 (6 bases). Germline CDR1 and CDR2: MGHRA and YSYEKL. The length of the CDR3 is 15 residues. V lost 4 bases and J lost 6, with 18 bases in between.

This clonotype showed up just once. This chain's CDR3 is CASSLEAGAQGYGYTF. For the CDR3, the DNA is TGCGCCAGCAGCTTGGAAGCGGGGGCGCAAGGCTATGGCTACACCTTC. The chain couples TRBV5-1 to TRBJ1-2; D is possibly TRBD1 (6 bases). The CDR3 length is 16 residues. V lost 0 bases to trimming and J lost 4 bases, with 16 bases between them. Germline values: CDR1 SGHRS, CDR2 YFSETQ.

The chain is built from TRBV20-1 and TRBJ2-2; maybe TRBD1 (5 bases). V was pared by 6 bases and J by 2 bases, with 13 bases between. The CDR3 consists of 14 residues. Germline-derived CDR1 and CDR2 are DFQATT and SNEGSKA (reference sequence). This CDR3 is CSAIRRVNTGELFF. The CDR3, as DNA: TGCAGTGCCATCCGCAGGGTTAACACCGGGGAGCTGTTTTTT.

This clonotype occurred many times. The chain has TRBV10-2 and TRBJ1-5; D is uncertain. The V end was cut by 3 bases, the J end by 1 base, with 7 bases between. From germline, CDR1 is WSHSY and CDR2 SAAADI. The CDR3 extends over 14 amino acids. In DNA form, the CDR3 reads TGCGCCAGCAGTGACCGGCGAAGCAATCAGCCCCAGCATTTT. Translation gives CASSDRRSNQPQHF.

This clonotype has only a few counts. The chain combines TRBV4-1 with TRBJ2-5; no definite D call. V was shortened by 0 bases and J by 1 base, with 6 bases between the two germline ends. CDR3 length equals 14 residues. CDR1 MGHRA and CDR2 YSYEKL come from the germline V gene. CDR3 nucleotides: TGCGCCAGCAGCCAAGATTGGGGCCAAGAGACCCAGTACTTC. Protein product: CASSQDWGQETQYF.

A note on this clonotype: This may come from a read error, since a much larger clone is one base off. This chain uses TRBV12-3 or TRBV12-4 with TRBJ2-5; D remains ambiguous. The CDR3 totals 14 residues. Between the trimmed V and J ends, which lost 6 bases and 9 bases, there was a span of 20 bases. CDR3 DNA sequence: TGTGCCAGCAGCCCAGACTGGGGATTGGAGTCCCAGTACTTC. It specifies CASSPDWGLESQYF.

This clonotype was seen a single time. V gene TRBV7-2 combines with J gene TRBJ2-3; D not resolved. The CDR3 loop spans 13 amino acids. The V and J ends lost 5 bases and 3 bases respectively, with 9 bases between them. CDR1 and CDR2 from the germline V gene are SGHTA and FQGNSA. The CDR3 DNA reads TGTGCCAGCAGCCCAAAGCTGACAGATACGCAGTATTTT. Translation: CASSPKLTDTQYF.

The CDR3 bases are TGTGCCAGCACCCAGGGTCCGGGTGGCTACACCTTC. Protein product: CASTQGPGGYTF. The chain links TRBV6-5 to TRBJ1-2, with D maybe TRBD1 (5 bases). The CDR3 is made up of 12 amino acids. The V end lost 7 bases, the J end lost 7 bases, and 13 bases lay between the germline ends. Germline CDR1 and CDR2: MNHEY and SVGAGI.

This clonotype was seen repeatedly, ten times or more. The chain employs TRBV7-8 and TRBJ2-7, with 7 bases identical to TRBD1. Germline CDR1 SGHVS, CDR2 FQNEAQ. V shed 3 bases and J 6 bases; nucleotides not matched to a gene: 5. The CDR3 is made up of 13 amino acids. This chain's CDR3 is CASSLTGSGEQYF. CDR3 DNA: TGTGCCAGCAGCTTGACAGGGTCGGGCGAGCAGTACTTC. The entire variable domain, with the rest obtained from reference TRBV7-8 and TRBJ2-7, is as follows: GAGVSQSPRYKVAKRGQDVALRCDPISGHVSLFWYQQALGQGPEFLTYFQNEAQLDKSGLPSDRFFAERPEGSVSTLKIQRTQQEDSAVYLCASSLTGSGEQYFGPGTRLTVT.

About this clonotype: This may come from a read error, since a much larger clone is one base off. A read error is likely, as this CDR3 ends without the conserved phenylalanine or tryptophan. This chain links TRBV20-1 with TRBJ2-7, with 9 bases aligning to TRBD1. V was pared by 3 bases and J by 3 bases, with 12 bases of the junction left unmatched. The CDR3 runs 16 residues. Germline loops: CDR1 DFQATT, CDR2 SNEGSKA (reference sequence). CDR3 coding DNA: TGCAGTGCTAGTAGGATCGGCGGGACAGGGATCTACGAGCAGTACCTC. It codes for CSASRIGGTGIYEQYL.

This clonotype was picked up many times. This chain connects TRBV6-5 to TRBJ1-3; D unclear. Per the germline V gene, CDR1 is MNHEY and CDR2 is SVGAGI. V lost 0 bases to trimming and J lost 0 bases, with 6 bases between them. This CDR3 comprises 15 residues. The CDR3 sequence: CASSYSSVSGNTIYF. In DNA form, the CDR3 reads TGTGCCAGCAGTTACTCTTCAGTCTCTGGAAACACCATATATTTT.

A word on this clonotype: The CDR3 end shows no conserved phenylalanine or tryptophan, and so a read error is likely. The CDR3 nucleotides read TGTGCCAGCAGCTTAGGCCCACAGGGGGCCCTTTGGACTGGCTACACCCTC. Its translation is CASSLGPQGALWTGYTL. The chain links TRBV11-2 to TRBJ1-2; 9 positions match TRBD1. The CDR3 length is 17 residues. Per germline, CDR1 SGHAT and CDR2 FQNNGV. Losses at the gene ends were 1 base for V and 7 bases for J; bases not matched to a gene: 13.

This sequence joins TRBV4-2 and TRBJ2-3; 16 nucleotides align to TRBD2. Germline V gives CDR1 LGHNA, CDR2 YNFKEQ. V trimming: 1 base; J trimming: 7 bases; junction bases outside the gene matches: 14. This CDR3 has 20 amino acids. For the CDR3, the DNA is TGTGCCAGCAGCCAAGTGACTACCGGGACTAGCGGGAGGGCCTCATATACGCAGTATTTT. It encodes CASSQVTTGTSGRASYTQYF.

About this clonotype: A read error may explain this, as a much larger clone is one base away. The V call is TRBV7-9, the J call TRBJ2-2, with 8 positions matching TRBD1. Per germline, CDR1 SEHNR and CDR2 FQNEAQ (reference sequence). The CDR3 has 14 residues. For the CDR3, the DNA is TGTGTCAGCAGCCGGACAGGGAGCGCCGGGGAGCTGTTTTTT. Its translation is CVSSRTGSAGELFF.

This clonotype was seen only a few times. The chain combines TRBV30 with TRBJ2-5, with D unresolved. The V gene lost 5 bases and the J gene lost 1 base, with 8 bases spanning the gap. The CDR3 is 12 amino acids. CDR1 and CDR2 from the germline V gene are GTSNPN and SVGIG (reference sequence). CDR3 loop: CAWAPTQETQYF. In DNA, the CDR3 is TGTGCCTGGGCCCCAACCCAAGAGACCCAGTACTTC. The full variable domain, with the rest looked up from reference TRBV30 and TRBJ2-5, is SQTIHQWPATLVQPVGSPLSLECTVEGTSNPNLYWYRQAAGRGLQLLFYSVGIGQISSEVPQNLSASRPQDRQFILSSKKLLLSDSGFYLCAWAPTQETQYFGPGTRLLVL.

This clonotype has ten or more counts. The V and J genes are TRBV25-1 and TRBJ2-5; TRBD1 is a possible D gene (6 bases). Trimming removed 7 bases from V and 3 bases from J, with 9 bases in between. Germline CDR1 is MGHDK and CDR2 is SYGVNS. There are 12 residues in the CDR3. The CDR3 DNA sequence: TGTGCCAGCACGGGACAAAAAGAGACCCAGTACTTC. Translation: CASTGQKETQYF.

This clonotype was found a few times. Written as DNA, the CDR3 is TGCGCCAGCAGTTTTCCAGGGGGCGAAGAGACCCAGTACTTC. Its translation: CASSFPGGEETQYF. The chain carries TRBV5-1 and TRBJ2-5; 8 bases align to TRBD1. Germline CDR1 and CDR2: SGHRS and YFSETQ. Unmatched junction bases numbered 6, after V lost 5 bases and J lost 3 bases. The CDR3 extends over 14 amino acids.

This clonotype has just a few counts. This chain connects TRBV29-1 to TRBJ1-5, with D uncertain. The V and J ends lost 5 bases and 2 bases respectively, with 13 bases between them. The germline CDR1 and CDR2 sequences are SQVTM and ANQGSEA. The CDR3 is made up of 14 amino acids. The CDR3: CSVTAGNGNQPQHF. The CDR3 nucleotides read TGCAGCGTTACGGCGGGGAACGGCAATCAGCCCCAGCATTTT. The whole variable domain, remainder taken from reference TRBV29-1 and TRBJ1-5, is SAVISQKPSRDICQRGTSLTIQCQVDSQVTMMFWYRQQPGQSLTLIATANQGSEATYESGFVIDKFPISRPNLTFSTLTVSNMSPEDSSIYLCSVTAGNGNQPQHFGDGTRLSIL.

The chain links TRBV10-2 to TRBJ1-5; D uncertain. Trimming took 6 bases from V and 0 from J, leaving 15 bases between them. The germline CDR1 and CDR2 sequences are WSHSY and SAAADI. The CDR3 is made up of 16 amino acids. The CDR3 region has the DNA TGCGCCAGCAGCCAAGGCCTCGGACGTAGCAATCAGCCCCAGCATTTT. This translates into CASSQGLGRSNQPQHF.

In the case of this clonotype: A read error may explain this, as a much larger clone is one base away. The chain uses TRBV29-1 and TRBJ1-1; D is perhaps TRBD1 (5 bases). Per germline, CDR1 SQVTM and CDR2 ANQGSEA. The length of the CDR3 is 11 residues. CDR3: CRGGEGTEAFF. The CDR3 DNA sequence: TGCAGGGGGGGAGAGGGCACTGAAGCTTTCTTT. Full variable domain (missing parts from reference TRBV29-1 and TRBJ1-1): SAVISQKPSRDICQRGTSLTIQCQVDSQVTMMFWYRQQPGQSLTLIATANQGSEATYESGFVIDKFPISRPNLTFSTLTVSNMSPEDSSIYLCRGGEGTEAFFGQGTRLTVV.

This clonotype came up a few times. The chain has TRBV29-1 and TRBJ2-5; 7 nucleotides align to TRBD1. This CDR3 contains 14 residues. V lost 8 bases to trimming and J lost 5 bases; unmatched junction nucleotides: 14. Germline CDR1 is SQVTM and CDR2 is ANQGSEA. CDR3 loop: CSLPGEGGLETQYF. DNA of the CDR3: TGCAGCCTCCCCGGGGAAGGGGGCCTGGAGACCCAGTACTTC.

The V gene is TRBV7-2, the J gene TRBJ2-7; D unresolved. V lost 1 base and J lost 6, with 13 bases in between. Germline V gene sequence: CDR1 SGHTA, CDR2 FQGNSA. CDR3 length: 14 residues. The CDR3 bases are TGTGCCAGCAGCTTAGAGCATTACCTCCCCGAGCAGTACTTC. Its translation: CASSLEHYLPEQYF.

The V and J genes are TRBV10-3 and TRBJ2-5; 14 nucleotides agree with TRBD2. There are 16 residues in the CDR3. V trimming: 5 bases; J trimming: 5 bases; junction bases outside the gene matches: 7. The germline CDR1 and CDR2 sequences are ENHRY and SYGVKD. Written as DNA, the CDR3 is TGTGCCATCAGTTACGGACTAGCGGGGGGCCTGGAGACCCAGTACTTC. It codes for CAISYGLAGGLETQYF.

This clonotype has only a few counts. The chain employs TRBV19 and TRBJ2-2, with a weak D call TRBD1 (8 bases). The CDR3 consists of 16 residues. Trimming stripped 5 bases from V and 5 bases from J, with 18 bases between. Germline-derived CDR1 and CDR2 are LNHDA and SQIVND (reference sequence). CDR3 protein: CASSPWTGRGTGELFF. The CDR3 DNA follows: TGTGCCAGTAGTCCCTGGACAGGGAGGGGGACCGGGGAGCTGTTTTTT.

The rearrangement links TRBV20-1 to TRBJ1-2, with D tentatively TRBD1 (5 bases). The V end was cut by 6 bases, the J end by 2 bases, with 10 bases between. The CDR3 extends over 12 amino acids. CDR1 and CDR2 from the germline V gene are DFQATT and SNEGSKA (reference sequence). The CDR3 sequence is CSASRENYGYTF. The CDR3 region has the DNA TGCAGTGCCTCCAGGGAGAACTATGGCTACACCTTC.